The 19 T cell receptor beta chains in this list originate from one sample, sequenced in a study of T cell responses to AZD1222 COVID-19 vaccine. Assay used: immunoSEQ multiplex PCR; TCRdb lists only in-frame clones, some missing. This sample has roughly 150,000 clones, with about 89% found just once. This specimen consisted of peripheral blood, obtained 28 days after the second AZD1222 dose. Receptor source: an adult who received the AZD1222 COVID-19 vaccine.

The V and J genes are TRBV28 and TRBJ2-7; no firm D call. Per germline, CDR1 MDHEN and CDR2 SYDVKM. With 2 bases removed from V and 2 bases from J, the gap between germline ends came to 7 bases. The CDR3 is 13 residues long. The DNA of the CDR3 is TGTGCCAGCAGTTTAGGCAGGCCCTACGAGCAGTACTTC. This sequence encodes CASSLGRPYEQYF.

This clone was found once. The chain couples TRBV7-6 to TRBJ2-1; 9 nucleotides align to TRBD1. The CDR3 has 13 residues. With V trimmed by 4 bases and J by 13 bases, 8 bases remained unmatched. CDR1 and CDR2 (germline): SGHVS, FNYEAQ. CDR3 amino acids: CASSYSPGQGQFF. The CDR3 DNA sequence: TGTGCCAGCAGCTATTCACCGGGACAGGGCCAGTTCTTC.

The chain links TRBV6-9 to TRBJ1-5; 8 bases map to TRBD1. The V gene's germline CDR1 is MNHGY and CDR2 SVAAGI. Unmatched junction bases numbered 6, after V lost 4 bases and J lost 7 bases. The CDR3 contains 14 residues. CDR3 in amino acids: CASSSGGSGQPQHF. CDR3 DNA: TGTGCCAGCAGTTCAGGGGGCTCCGGGCAGCCCCAGCATTTT.

The chain uses TRBV3-1 (or the pseudogene TRBV3-2) and TRBJ2-3; no reliable D call. CDR1 LGHDT and CDR2 YNNKEL come from the germline V gene (reference sequence). V was shortened by 1 base and J by 6 bases, with 17 bases between the two germline ends. The CDR3 totals 16 residues. Here the CDR3 reads CASSQGLGKGWDTQYF. The CDR3 DNA sequence: TGTGCCAGCAGCCAAGGTCTGGGGAAGGGTTGGGATACGCAGTATTTT.

A word on this clone: Other DNA sequences in the same sample also yield this CDR3. The chain uses TRBV7-2 and TRBJ1-3; D is unclear. With 5 bases removed from V and 2 bases from J, the gap between germline ends came to 16 bases. Looked up from germline, CDR1 is SGHTA and CDR2 is FQGNSA. There are 16 residues in the CDR3. The CDR3 region is CASSERWRPPGNTIYF. The DNA for the CDR3 is TGTGCCAGCAGCGAGAGATGGCGGCCTCCTGGAAACACCATATATTTT.

The chain is built from TRBV12-3 or TRBV12-4 and TRBJ2-1; no reliable D call. The CDR3 runs to 13 residues. Between the trimmed V and J ends, which lost 3 bases and 3 bases, there was a span of 6 bases. The CDR3 here is CASSFRVYNEQFF. The CDR3, as DNA: TGTGCCAGCAGTTTTCGGGTCTACAATGAGCAGTTCTTC.

This clone was seen just once. The chain carries TRBV9 and TRBJ1-6; TRBD1 aligns across 8 bases. Germline V gene data show CDR1 as SGDLS and CDR2 as YYNGEE. Trimming cost V 3 bases and J 7 bases; bases outside gene matches: 3. The length of the CDR3 is 14 residues. The DNA of the CDR3 is TGTGCCAGCAGCGCAAGGACAGGGAATTCACCCCTCCACTTT. This encodes CASSARTGNSPLHF.

The chain carries TRBV11-2 and TRBJ1-1; perhaps TRBD1 as D (6 bases). Germline values: CDR1 SGHAT, CDR2 FQNNGV. The V and J ends lost 4 bases and 0 bases respectively, with 18 bases between them. The CDR3 consists of 17 residues. The CDR3 loop is CASSSKFQDRLNTEAFF. DNA of the CDR3: TGTGCCAGCAGCTCGAAATTTCAGGACAGATTGAACACTGAAGCTTTCTTT. The entire variable domain, with the rest obtained from reference TRBV11-2 and TRBJ1-1, is as follows: EAGVAQSPRYKIIEKRQSVAFWCNPISGHATLYWYQQILGQGPKLLIQFQNNGVVDDSQLPKDRFSAERLKGVDSTLKIQPAKLEDSAVYLCASSSKFQDRLNTEAFFGQGTRLTVV.

The chain couples TRBV7-8 to TRBJ2-7; D may be TRBD1 (6 bases). The germline V and J ends were trimmed by 3 bases and 3 bases, with 9 bases remaining between them. The CDR3 spans 13 residues. Germline CDR1 reads SGHVS; CDR2 reads FQNEAQ. CDR3 loop: CASSLGQDYEQYF. For the CDR3, the DNA is TGTGCCAGCAGCTTGGGACAAGACTACGAGCAGTACTTC.

The chain carries TRBV9 and TRBJ1-1; tentatively, D is TRBD1 (6 bases). Looked up from germline, CDR1 is SGDLS and CDR2 is YYNGEE. Trimming took off 3 bases at V and 5 bases at J, with 17 bases between the two ends. The CDR3 runs to 15 residues. CDR3 region: CASSDRGGSGTEAFF. The CDR3 nucleotides read TGTGCCAGCAGCGACCGAGGGGGGAGCGGGACTGAAGCTTTCTTT.

The chain carries TRBV4-1 and TRBJ1-5; TRBD1 might be the D (5 bases). The V end lost 5 bases, the J end lost 1 base, and 6 bases lay between the germline ends. Per germline, CDR1 MGHRA and CDR2 YSYEKL. This CDR3 has 13 residues. CDR3 bases: TGCGCCAGCAGCAGGGACAGCAATCAGCCCCAGCATTTT. It encodes CASSRDSNQPQHF.

This sequence joins TRBV15 and TRBJ2-3, with 7 bases fitting TRBD2. There are 16 residues in the CDR3. Germline V gene data show CDR1 as LNHNV and CDR2 as YYDKDF (reference sequence). V was pared by 0 bases and J by 6 bases, with 9 bases of the junction left unmatched. As DNA, the CDR3 is TGTGCCACCAGCAGAGATCGGGCGGGGGTTTTGGATACGCAGTATTTT. This sequence encodes CATSRDRAGVLDTQYF.

This chain uses TRBV2 with TRBJ2-5; a weak D match, TRBD2 (6 bases). V was trimmed by 2 bases and J by 7 bases, leaving 11 bases between them. The CDR3 has 13 residues. Germline values: CDR1 SNHLY, CDR2 FYNNEI. The CDR3 DNA sequence: TGTGCCAGCAGTGAACGGGGGTTGGTGACCCAGTACTTC. Translating it yields CASSERGLVTQYF.

This chain links TRBV18 with TRBJ2-1; D is undetermined. The CDR3 has 12 amino acids. V lost 2 bases to trimming and J lost 9 bases, with 8 bases between them. Per germline, CDR1 KGHSH and CDR2 LQKENI. The CDR3 DNA sequence: TGTGCCAGCTCACCATTGGTGGCTGAGCAGTTCTTC. Amino acids: CASSPLVAEQFF.

This chain links TRBV24-1 with TRBJ2-1; tentative D call: TRBD2 (6 bases). The CDR3 runs to 15 residues. V dropped 0 bases and J dropped 5 bases, with 10 bases sitting between them. CDR1 is KGHDR, CDR2 SFDVKD, per germline. CDR3 in amino acids: CATSDLSAGHNEQFF. The CDR3 DNA reads TGTGCCACCAGTGATTTGTCGGCGGGACACAATGAGCAGTTCTTC.

V and J are TRBV20-1 and TRBJ2-7; D ambiguous. Trimming pared 3 bases from V and 4 bases from J, leaving 7 bases between. From germline, CDR1 is DFQATT and CDR2 SNEGSKA (reference sequence). The length of the CDR3 is 11 residues. The CDR3 DNA reads TGCAGTGCTAGGCTTCAGTACGAGCAGTACTTC. It translates to CSARLQYEQYF.

The J gene is TRBJ2-7, the V gene TRBV13; TRBD1 matches 8 bases. The CDR3 has 14 amino acids. Germline assignment: CDR1 PRHDT and CDR2 FYEKMQ (reference sequence). With 5 bases clipped from V and 2 bases from J, the junction kept 5 bases outside the gene matches. The CDR3 DNA sequence: TGTGCCAGCAGCAGCGACAGGGGAACCTACGAGCAGTACTTC. Its translation is CASSSDRGTYEQYF.

The genes are TRBV7-8 and TRBJ2-3; possibly TRBD1 or TRBD2 for D (5 bases each). Between the trimmed V and J ends, which lost 0 bases and 4 bases, there was a span of 17 bases. Germline CDR1 reads SGHVS; CDR2 reads FQNEAQ. The CDR3 covers 17 residues. The CDR3 here is CASSLARTYGEPDTQYF. CDR3 DNA: TGTGCCAGCAGCTTAGCCCGGACATACGGGGAGCCAGATACGCAGTATTTT. Together with reference TRBV7-8 and TRBJ2-3, the CDR3 gives the full variable domain: GAGVSQSPRYKVAKRGQDVALRCDPISGHVSLFWYQQALGQGPEFLTYFQNEAQLDKSGLPSDRFFAERPEGSVSTLKIQRTQQEDSAVYLCASSLARTYGEPDTQYFGPGTRLTVL.

This clone was recorded once. This chain uses TRBV7-2 with TRBJ2-5; D possibly corresponds to TRBD2 (7 bases). Germline CDR1 is SGHTA and CDR2 is FQGNSA. With 5 bases removed from V and 1 base from J, the gap between germline ends came to 14 bases. The CDR3 length is 15 residues. The CDR3 protein is CASSGLGGAQETQYF. The CDR3 bases are TGTGCCAGCAGCGGGCTAGGGGGGGCCCAAGAGACCCAGTACTTC.